A selection of T cell receptor beta chains follows, all from one sample in a study of early T cells in non-severe SARS-CoV-2 infection. In TCRdb, the 5' RACE reads were re-called with MiXCR into one record per CDR3 protein. This sample has about 130,000 distinct CDR3 sequences, with about 16% found just once. Sequencing was performed on whole blood. Receptors were obtained from an adult who was a healthcare worker with PCR-confirmed SARS-CoV-2 infection or an uninfected control (not recorded which). CDR3s include the opening cysteine and the closing phenylalanine or tryptophan. The order of the fields is CDR3 length, D gene, V gene, J gene, clone size, CDR3 protein, CDR3 DNA. The D gene is left open where the match is weak. Clone size, where shown, is once, few, many, or a class for clones that have expanded.

>15|-|TRBV9|TRBJ2-1|-
CASSVYLGGNNEQFF
TGTGCCAGCAGCGTATATCTGGGCGGCAACAATGAGCAGTTCTTC
>15|-|TRBV11-1|TRBJ1-6|few
CASSLAAGKDSPLHF
TGTGCCAGCAGCTTGGCGGCGGGGAAGGACTCACCCCTCCACTTT
>11|-|TRBV20-1|TRBJ2-3|few
CSAASPPDRYF
TGCAGTGCTGCTTCCCCCCCGGACCGGTATTTT
>11|-|TRBV2|TRBJ1-5|many
CASSSGKPQHF
TGTGCCAGCTCTTCCGGGAAGCCCCAGCATTTT
>15|TRBD2|TRBV10-1|TRBJ2-3|-
CASSEGLAGSDTQYF
TGCGCCAGCTCTGAGGGACTAGCGGGGTCAGATACGCAGTATTTT
>16|-|TRBV3-1|TRBJ1-5|few
CASSPTVRGAPQPQHF
TGTGCCAGCAGCCCCACCGTCCGGGGGGCTCCTCAGCCCCAGCATTTT
>13|-|TRBV4-1|TRBJ2-7|few
CASSPESSYEQYF
TGCGCCAGCAGTCCAGAGAGCTCCTACGAGCAGTACTTC
>14|-|TRBV19|TRBJ1-2|few
CASNSALSGDGYTF
TGTGCCAGTAACTCGGCCCTTTCAGGGGATGGCTACACCTTC
>12|-|TRBV11-1|TRBJ1-1|-
CACRDVNTEAFF
TGTGCCTGCAGGGATGTGAACACTGAAGCTTTCTTT
>14|TRBD1|TRBV6-1|TRBJ2-2|-
CASNRDRVSGELFF
TGTGCCAGCAACCGGGACAGGGTCAGCGGGGAGCTGTTTTTT
>13|-|TRBV29-1|TRBJ2-2|few
CSIRRGSGGELFF
TGCAGCATCAGAAGGGGGTCGGGCGGGGAGCTGTTTTTT
>16|TRBD1|TRBV18|TRBJ1-1|few
CASSRRQGNSNTEAFF
TGTGCCAGCTCCCGCCGACAGGGGAACTCGAACACTGAAGCTTTCTTT
>13|-|TRBV7-8|TRBJ2-7|-
CASTSDRSYEQYF
TGTGCCAGCACCTCCGACAGGAGCTACGAGCAGTACTTC
>16|-|TRBV7-9|TRBJ1-4|-
CASSSQRAGGEEKLFF
TGTGCCAGCAGCTCCCAAAGAGCGGGCGGTGAGGAAAAACTGTTTTTT
>18|-|TRBV21-1|TRBJ2-7|few
CASSKSILNRPCSYEQYF
TGTGCCAGCAGCAAATCGATTTTGAACAGGCCCTGCTCCTACGAGCAGTACTTC
>14|TRBD1|TRBV19|TRBJ2-1|-
CASRGQSSYNEQFF
TGTGCCAGTAGGGGACAGAGCTCCTACAATGAGCAGTTCTTC
>15|-|TRBV5-4|TRBJ2-1|-
CASRRDVSSYNEQFF
TGTGCCAGCAGACGGGACGTGAGCTCCTACAATGAGCAGTTCTTC
>16|TRBD2|TRBV7-8|TRBJ2-1|many
CASSLFASGGPNEQFF
TGTGCCAGCAGCTTATTTGCTAGCGGGGGACCCAATGAGCAGTTCTTC
>14|-|TRBV29-1|TRBJ1-1|few
CSVFTGRRRTEAFF
TGCAGCGTCTTTACGGGACGAAGGAGGACTGAAGCTTTCTTT
>12|-|TRBV3-1|TRBJ1-1|few
CASRQGQTEAFF
TGTGCCAGCAGGCAGGGACAAACTGAAGCTTTCTTT
>15|-|TRBV19|TRBJ1-5|-
CASRRSGPSNQPQHF
TGTGCCAGTAGAAGATCCGGGCCTAGCAATCAGCCCCAGCATTTT
>16|-|TRBV12-3/TRBV12-4|TRBJ1-3|-
CASGGGFGISGNTIYF
TGTGCCAGCGGGGGGGGTTTTGGGATTTCTGGAAACACCATATATTTT
>14|-|TRBV2|TRBJ1-2|few
CASSEEGQLGGYTF
TGTGCCAGCAGTGAAGAAGGACAGCTCGGGGGCTACACCTTC
>18|TRBD2|TRBV12-3/TRBV12-4|TRBJ2-7|-
CASRGGPGLAGGRHEQYF
TGTGCCAGCAGAGGCGGGCCGGGACTAGCGGGGGGGCGACACGAGCAGTACTTC
>16|TRBD1|TRBV12-3/TRBV12-4|TRBJ1-5|-
CASSFNSGQRNQPQHF
TGTGCCAGCAGTTTTAATTCGGGACAGAGAAATCAGCCCCAGCATTTT
>17|-|TRBV14|TRBJ1-3|-
CASSHLRGGNTGNTIYF
TGTGCCAGCAGCCACCTCCGCGGCGGAAACACTGGAAACACCATATATTTT
>13|-|TRBV30|TRBJ1-1|-
CAWSLTGFSEAFF
TGTGCCTGGAGTTTAACAGGGTTCTCTGAAGCTTTCTTT
>10|-|TRBV29-1|TRBJ2-3|few
CSVDGATQYF
TGCAGCGTTGATGGGGCTACGCAGTATTTT
>15|TRBD2|TRBV6-2/TRBV6-3|TRBJ2-3|-
CASSAGLVNTDTQYF
TGTGCCAGCAGTGCCGGACTAGTGAACACAGATACGCAGTATTTT
>13|-|TRBV7-9|TRBJ1-1|-
CASNLAGDTEAFF
TGTGCCAGCAACCTTGCGGGTGACACTGAAGCTTTCTTT
>14|-|TRBV5-1|TRBJ1-2|few
CASSWSSGENGYTF
TGCGCCAGCAGCTGGAGTTCCGGAGAGAACGGCTACACCTTC
>14|-|TRBV13|TRBJ2-7|many
CASSFVGDSYEQYF
TGTGCCAGCAGCTTCGTGGGCGACTCCTACGAGCAGTACTTC
>13|-|TRBV7-6|TRBJ2-3|-
CASGRGKLDTQYF
TGTGCCTCTGGACGGGGGAAGTTAGATACGCAGTATTTT
>12|-|TRBV12-3/TRBV12-4|TRBJ2-7|-
CASSLQGYEQYF
TGTGCCAGCAGTTTACAGGGTTACGAGCAGTACTTC
>17|-|TRBV6-1|TRBJ2-4|many
CASSEGPGGLAKNIQYF
TGTGCCAGCAGTGAAGGTCCAGGCGGATTAGCCAAAAACATTCAGTACTTC
>13|-|TRBV27|TRBJ1-5|-
CASSFGSRQPQHF
TGTGCCAGCAGTTTTGGGTCTAGACAGCCCCAGCATTTT
>14|-|TRBV12-5|TRBJ2-7|-
CASGPSGTRGEQYF
TGTGCTAGTGGCCCTTCCGGGACAAGAGGCGAGCAGTACTTC
>17|-|TRBV3-1|TRBJ2-3|few
CASSQVVRGDGTDTQYF
TGTGCCAGCAGCCAAGTTGTACGCGGGGATGGCACAGATACGCAGTATTTT
>13|-|TRBV10-3|TRBJ2-3|-
CAIRGDFLGTQYF
TGTGCCATCAGAGGGGACTTTCTGGGTACGCAGTATTTT
>14|TRBD2|TRBV5-1|TRBJ2-7|-
CASSYGTSNYEQYF
TGCGCCAGCAGCTACGGGACTAGTAACTACGAGCAGTACTTC
>13|-|TRBV11-2|TRBJ1-1|-
CASSQRTNTEAFF
TGTGCCAGCAGCCAAAGGACGAACACTGAAGCTTTCTTT
>12|TRBD1|TRBV7-9|TRBJ1-2|-
CASSSDRAGYTF
TGTGCCAGCAGCTCGGACAGGGCTGGCTACACCTTC
>14|TRBD1|TRBV2|TRBJ1-5|-
CASSGTGRNQPQHF
TGTGCCAGCAGCGGGACAGGCCGGAATCAGCCCCAGCATTTT
>13|-|TRBV7-2|TRBJ2-4|many
CASSFETKNIQYF
TGTGCCAGCAGCTTTGAGACCAAAAACATTCAGTACTTC
>16|TRBD2|TRBV5-4|TRBJ2-6|few
CASSFGGGTGANVLTF
TGTGCCAGCAGCTTTGGCGGGGGGACTGGGGCCAACGTCCTGACTTTC
>15|TRBD1|TRBV6-6|TRBJ1-5|-
CASSSGTGGYQPQHF
TGTGCCAGCAGTTCCGGGACAGGGGGGTATCAGCCCCAGCATTTT
>14|-|TRBV4-1|TRBJ1-1|many
CASSLRALSTEAFF
TGCGCCAGCAGTCTCAGGGCCTTGAGCACTGAAGCTTTCTTT
>16|-|TRBV7-2|TRBJ1-6|-
CASSFFMSSYNSPLHF
TGTGCCAGCAGCTTCTTTATGAGCTCCTATAATTCACCCCTCCACTTT
>13|TRBD1|TRBV9|TRBJ1-1|-
CASSPGTGIEAFF
TGTGCCAGCAGCCCAGGGACAGGGATTGAAGCTTTCTTT
>13|-|TRBV7-9|TRBJ1-3|-
CASKSQERDTIYF
TGTGCCAGCAAGTCACAGGAGAGGGACACCATATATTTT
>16|-|TRBV6-2/TRBV6-3|TRBJ2-5|-
CASSYGGAGGLETQYF
TGTGCCAGCAGTTACGGGGGAGCGGGCGGCCTAGAGACCCAGTACTTC
>13|-|TRBV12-5|TRBJ2-1|many
CASGSTLANEQFF
TGTGCTAGTGGTTCCACTTTAGCCAATGAGCAGTTCTTC
>13|TRBD1|TRBV3-1|TRBJ1-1|-
CASSTGVGTEAFF
TGTGCCAGCAGCACAGGGGTGGGCACTGAAGCTTTCTTT
>14|-|TRBV30|TRBJ1-5|few
CAWSPVSLDQPQHF
TGTGCCTGGAGCCCGGTTAGCCTCGATCAGCCCCAGCATTTT
>9|-|TRBV4-1|TRBJ2-3|-
CASSTPQYF
TGCGCCAGCAGTACCCCGCAGTATTTT
>14|-|TRBV3-1|TRBJ2-7|few
CASSQTDSYYEQYF
TGTGCCAGCAGCCAAACGGACAGTTACTACGAGCAGTACTTC